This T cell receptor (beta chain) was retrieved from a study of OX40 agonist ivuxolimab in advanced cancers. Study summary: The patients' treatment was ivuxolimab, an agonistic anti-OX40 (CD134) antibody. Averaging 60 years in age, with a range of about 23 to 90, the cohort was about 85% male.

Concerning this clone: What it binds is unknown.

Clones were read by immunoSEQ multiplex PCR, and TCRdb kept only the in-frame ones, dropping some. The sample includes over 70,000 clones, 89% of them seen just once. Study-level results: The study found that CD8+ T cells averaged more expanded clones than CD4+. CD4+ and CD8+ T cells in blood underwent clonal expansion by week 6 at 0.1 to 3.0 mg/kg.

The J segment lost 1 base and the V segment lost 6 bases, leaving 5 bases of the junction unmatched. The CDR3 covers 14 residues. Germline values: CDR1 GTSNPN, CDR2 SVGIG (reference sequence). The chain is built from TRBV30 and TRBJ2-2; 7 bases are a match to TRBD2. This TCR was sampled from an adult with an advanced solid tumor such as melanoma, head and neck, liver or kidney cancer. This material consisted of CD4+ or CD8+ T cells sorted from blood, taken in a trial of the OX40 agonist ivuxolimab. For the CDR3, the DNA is TGTGCCTGCCCGGGACTATTGAACACCGGGGAGCTGTTTTTT. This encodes CACPGLLNTGELFF.